Below are 14 T cell receptor beta chains sequenced from a single sample in a study of T cell changes during pregnancy in multiple sclerosis. Using immunoSEQ multiplex PCR, the repertoire was profiled, and TCRdb retains in-frame clones only, with some absent. The data contain 99,000 or so clones, approximately 95% of them singletons. Sequencing was performed on peripheral blood, taken after pregnancy. These receptor sequences come from a female donor with multiple sclerosis, enrolled in a pregnancy study.

This chain links TRBV5-1 with TRBJ2-2; tentatively, D is TRBD2 (6 bases). The CDR3 contains 16 residues. The V and J ends lost 0 bases and 4 bases respectively, with 13 bases between them. Germline CDR1 and CDR2: SGHRS and YFSETQ. The CDR3 spells CASSLAGGARTGELFF. Here the CDR3 DNA reads TGCGCCAGCAGCTTGGCCGGAGGGGCTCGCACCGGGGAGCTGTTTTTT.

The CDR3 is CASSLQGAGRYF. The CDR3 DNA reads as TGTGCCAGCAGCCTCCAGGGGGCCGGCCGGTACTTC. The chain links TRBV14 to TRBJ2-5; 8 nucleotides line up with TRBD1. Trimming removed 4 bases from V and 13 bases from J; junction bases left unmatched: 8. Germline values: CDR1 SGHDN, CDR2 FVKESK. This CDR3 has 12 residues.

This clone was observed a single time. The chain has TRBV2 and TRBJ2-2; D is perhaps TRBD1 (6 bases). Germline V gene lookup returns CDR1 SNHLY and CDR2 FYNNEI. The CDR3 is 12 amino acids. V lost 9 bases and J 6 bases, leaving 11 bases between the germline ends. The CDR3: CASLNRAGELFF. The CDR3 nucleotides read TGTGCCAGTCTAAACAGGGCCGGGGAGCTGTTTTTT.

In this sample, this clone turned up once. The chain couples TRBV29-1 to TRBJ2-7, with 8 bases fitting TRBD2. Unmatched junction bases numbered 3, after V lost 4 bases and J lost 4 bases. This CDR3 region has 12 residues. CDR1 SQVTM and CDR2 ANQGSEA come from the germline V gene. In DNA, the CDR3 is TGCAGCGTTGGTAGCGGGATATACGAGCAGTACTTC. This gives the protein CSVGSGIYEQYF.

The CDR3 reads CASSYLTPRSGEQYF. Here the CDR3 DNA reads TGTGCCAGCAGTTACTTAACCCCCCGTTCCGGCGAGCAGTACTTC. The rearrangement uses TRBV6-5 and TRBJ2-7; D call uncertain. V lost 1 base and J 6 bases, leaving 16 bases between the germline ends. The CDR3 is 15 residues long. Germline V gene lookup returns CDR1 MNHEY and CDR2 SVGAGI.

The V and J genes are TRBV19 and TRBJ1-2, with 10 bases lining up with TRBD1. With 6 bases clipped from V and 4 bases from J, the junction kept 8 bases outside the gene matches. CDR1 is LNHDA, CDR2 SQIVND, per germline (reference sequence). The length of the CDR3 is 15 residues. The CDR3 bases are TGTGCCAGTAGCTTATGGACAGGGGGGAGCTATGGCTACACCTTC. Its protein product is CASSLWTGGSYGYTF. Full variable domain (missing parts from reference TRBV19 and TRBJ1-2): DGGITQSPKYLFRKEGQNVTLSCEQNLNHDAMYWYRQDPGQGLRLIYYSQIVNDFQKGDIAEGYSVSREKKESFPLTVTSAQKNPTAFYLCASSLWTGGSYGYTFGSGTRLTVV.

V usage is TRBV6-1 and J usage is TRBJ2-3, with a weak D call TRBD2 (5 bases). Germline loops: CDR1 MNHNS, CDR2 SASEGT. The CDR3 runs 14 residues. V dropped 5 bases and J dropped 4 bases, with 13 bases sitting between them. The CDR3 loop reads CASSSRGLPDTQYF. CDR3 nucleotide sequence: TGTGCCAGCAGTTCTCGTGGACTGCCAGATACGCAGTATTTT.

The chain is built from TRBV28 and TRBJ1-4, with D possibly TRBD1 on 5 matching bases. Looked up from germline, CDR1 is MDHEN and CDR2 is SYDVKM. This CDR3 contains 15 residues. V lost 6 bases and J lost 7, with 18 bases in between. CDR3 sequence (DNA): TGTGCCAGCAGCTTTAATAGGGCCGGGGGTGAAAAACTGTTTTTT. It encodes CASSFNRAGGEKLFF.

The chain combines TRBV19 with TRBJ2-1, with TRBD2 matching over 10 bases. The CDR3 is 16 amino acids. The trim removed 1 base at V and 5 bases at J, leaving 5 bases unmatched. CDR1 and CDR2 from the germline V gene are LNHDA and SQIVND (reference sequence). CDR3 DNA sequence: TGTGCCAGTAGTATAGCTGGCCTAGCGGGAGACAATGAGCAGTTCTTC. Its translation: CASSIAGLAGDNEQFF. Together with reference TRBV19 and TRBJ2-1, the CDR3 gives the full variable domain: DGGITQSPKYLFRKEGQNVTLSCEQNLNHDAMYWYRQDPGQGLRLIYYSQIVNDFQKGDIAEGYSVSREKKESFPLTVTSAQKNPTAFYLCASSIAGLAGDNEQFFGPGTRLTVL.

The V call is TRBV28, the J call TRBJ2-5; the match to TRBD1 covers 7 bases. The CDR3 has 16 amino acids. Trimming took 1 base from V and 2 from J; bases not matched to a gene: 7. CDR1 is MDHEN, CDR2 SYDVKM, per germline. CDR3: CASSLFGPGQQETQYF. CDR3 nucleotide sequence: TGTGCCAGCAGTTTATTCGGGCCGGGACAGCAAGAGACCCAGTACTTC.

The rearrangement uses TRBV5-6 and TRBJ1-2; possible D gene TRBD1, 5 bases. Germline V gene lookup returns CDR1 SGHDT and CDR2 YYEEEE. The CDR3 totals 16 residues. V was shortened by 0 bases and J by 4 bases, with 16 bases between the two germline ends. The CDR3 protein is CASSLGLPGISYGYTF. CDR3 in DNA: TGTGCCAGCAGCTTGGGGCTCCCAGGGATTTCCTATGGCTACACCTTC. Full variable domain (remainder filled in from reference TRBV5-6 and TRBJ1-2): DAGVTQSPTHLIKTRGQQVTLRCSPKSGHDTVSWYQQALGQGPQFIFQYYEEEERQRGNFPDRFSGHQFPNYSSELNVNALLLGDSALYLCASSLGLPGISYGYTFGSGTRLTVV.

The V and J genes are TRBV4-2 and TRBJ2-1, with D possibly being TRBD2 (5 bases). Trimming cost V 1 base and J 8 bases, with 18 bases left between them. Germline CDR1 is LGHNA and CDR2 is YNFKEQ. The CDR3 consists of 16 residues. This chain's CDR3 is CASSQAFGISKDEQFF. CDR3 nucleotide sequence: TGTGCCAGCAGCCAAGCGTTCGGGATTAGTAAGGATGAGCAGTTCTTC.

The gene calls are TRBV11-2 and TRBJ2-3; 12 bases fit TRBD2. This CDR3 contains 16 residues. The trim removed 5 bases at V and 2 bases at J, leaving 5 bases unmatched. Germline loops: CDR1 SGHAT, CDR2 FQNNGV. CDR3 nucleotide sequence: TGTGCCAGCAGCCCTGGACTAGCGGGACCCACAGATACGCAGTATTTT. It translates to CASSPGLAGPTDTQYF.

The chain couples TRBV28 to TRBJ2-1; D may be TRBD2 (6 bases). Trimming pared 10 bases from V and 3 bases from J, leaving 19 bases between. The CDR3 extends over 15 amino acids. Germline CDR1 is MDHEN and CDR2 is SYDVKM. The CDR3, as DNA: TGTGCCATTCAGCCGGGGGAGAAGAACTACAATGAGCAGTTCTTC. This codes for CAIQPGEKNYNEQFF.